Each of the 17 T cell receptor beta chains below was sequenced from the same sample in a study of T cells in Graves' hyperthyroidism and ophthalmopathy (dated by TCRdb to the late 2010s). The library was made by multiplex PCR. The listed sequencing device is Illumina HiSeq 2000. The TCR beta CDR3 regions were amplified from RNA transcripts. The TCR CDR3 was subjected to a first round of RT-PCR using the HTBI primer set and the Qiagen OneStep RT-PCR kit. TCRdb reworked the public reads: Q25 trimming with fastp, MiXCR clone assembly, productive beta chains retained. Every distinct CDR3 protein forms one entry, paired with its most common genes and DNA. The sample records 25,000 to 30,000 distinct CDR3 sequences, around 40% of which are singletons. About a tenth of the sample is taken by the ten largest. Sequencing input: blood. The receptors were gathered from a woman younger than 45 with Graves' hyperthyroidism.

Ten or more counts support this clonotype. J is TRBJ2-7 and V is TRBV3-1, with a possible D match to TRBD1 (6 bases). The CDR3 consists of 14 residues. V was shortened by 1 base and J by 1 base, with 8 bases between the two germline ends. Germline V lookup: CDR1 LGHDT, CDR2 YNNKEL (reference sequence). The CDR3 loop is CASSQGDRSYEQYF. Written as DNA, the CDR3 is TGTGCCAGCAGCCAAGGAGACAGGTCCTACGAGCAGTACTTC.

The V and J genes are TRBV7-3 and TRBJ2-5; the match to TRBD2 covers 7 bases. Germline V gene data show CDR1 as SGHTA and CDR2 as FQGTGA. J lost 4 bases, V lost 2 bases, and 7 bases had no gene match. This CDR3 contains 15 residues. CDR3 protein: CASSLGPGGGETQYF. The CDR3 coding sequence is TGTGCCAGCAGCTTAGGGCCGGGGGGTGGAGAGACCCAGTACTTC.

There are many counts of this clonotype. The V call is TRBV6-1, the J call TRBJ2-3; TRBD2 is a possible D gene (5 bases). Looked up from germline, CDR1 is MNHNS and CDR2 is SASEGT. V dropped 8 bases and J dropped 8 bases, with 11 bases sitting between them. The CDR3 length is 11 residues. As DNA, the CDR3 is TGTGCCAGCCACGGGGTGGGTACGCAGTATTTT. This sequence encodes CASHGVGTQYF.

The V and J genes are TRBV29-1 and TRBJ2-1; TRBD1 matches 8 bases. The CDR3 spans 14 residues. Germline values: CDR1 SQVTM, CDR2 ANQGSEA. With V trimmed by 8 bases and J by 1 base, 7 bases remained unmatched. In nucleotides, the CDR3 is TGCAGCTTCGGGACAGGTTCTTCCTACAATGAGCAGTTCTTC. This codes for CSFGTGSSYNEQFF.

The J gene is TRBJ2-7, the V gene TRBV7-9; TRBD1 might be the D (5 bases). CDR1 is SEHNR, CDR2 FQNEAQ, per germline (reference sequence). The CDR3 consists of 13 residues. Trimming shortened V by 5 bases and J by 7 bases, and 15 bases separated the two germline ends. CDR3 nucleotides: TGTGCCAGCAGCCCTCCAGGGTCCGGGGAGCAGTACTTC. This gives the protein CASSPPGSGEQYF.

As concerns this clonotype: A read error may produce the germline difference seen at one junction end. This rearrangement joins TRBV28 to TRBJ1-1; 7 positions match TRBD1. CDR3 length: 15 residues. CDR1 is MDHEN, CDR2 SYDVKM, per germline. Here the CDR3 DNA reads TGTGCCAGCAGTTCGACAGGGCGGGGAAGCACTGAAGCTTCCTTT. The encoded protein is CASSSTGRGSTEASF.

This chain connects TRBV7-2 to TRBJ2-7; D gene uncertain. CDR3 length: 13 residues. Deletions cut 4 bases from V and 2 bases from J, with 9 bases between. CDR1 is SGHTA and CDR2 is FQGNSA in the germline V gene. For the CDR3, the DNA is TGTGCCAGCAGCTACGACCCAACCTACGAGCAGTACTTC. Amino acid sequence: CASSYDPTYEQYF.

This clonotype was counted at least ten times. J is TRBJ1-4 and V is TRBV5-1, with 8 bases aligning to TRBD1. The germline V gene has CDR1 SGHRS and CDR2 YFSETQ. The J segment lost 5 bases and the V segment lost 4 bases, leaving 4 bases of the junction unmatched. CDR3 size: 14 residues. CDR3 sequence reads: CASSPGQANEKLFF. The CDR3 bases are TGCGCCAGCAGCCCGGGACAGGCAAATGAAAAACTGTTTTTT.

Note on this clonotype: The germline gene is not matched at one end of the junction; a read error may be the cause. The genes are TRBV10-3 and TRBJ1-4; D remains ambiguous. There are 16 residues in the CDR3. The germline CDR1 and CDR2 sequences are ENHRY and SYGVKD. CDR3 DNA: TGTGCCATCAGTGGCAACTCACAAAGAAATAATGAAAAACTGTCTTTT. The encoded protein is CAISGNSQRNNEKLSF.

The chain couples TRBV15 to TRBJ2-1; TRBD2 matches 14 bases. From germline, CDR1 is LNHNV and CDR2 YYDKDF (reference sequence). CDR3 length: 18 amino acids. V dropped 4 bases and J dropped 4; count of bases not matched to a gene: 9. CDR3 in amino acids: CATSNPGTSGSWYNEQFF. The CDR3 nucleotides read TGTGCCACCAGCAATCCCGGGACTAGCGGGAGTTGGTACAATGAGCAGTTCTTC.

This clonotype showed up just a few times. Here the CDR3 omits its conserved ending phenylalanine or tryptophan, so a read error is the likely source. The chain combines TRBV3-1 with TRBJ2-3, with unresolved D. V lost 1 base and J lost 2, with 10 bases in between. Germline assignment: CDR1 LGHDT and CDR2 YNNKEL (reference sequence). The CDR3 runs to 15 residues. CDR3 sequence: CASSQARATTDTQYC. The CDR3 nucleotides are TGTGCCAGCAGCCAAGCCCGAGCAACCACAGATACGCAGTATTGT.

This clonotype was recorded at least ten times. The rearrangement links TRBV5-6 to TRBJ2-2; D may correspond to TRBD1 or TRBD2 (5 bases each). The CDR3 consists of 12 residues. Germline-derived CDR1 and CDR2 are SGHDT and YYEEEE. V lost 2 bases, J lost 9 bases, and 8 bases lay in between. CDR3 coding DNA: TGTGCCAGCAGCTTACGGGGCCGGGAGCTGTTTTTT. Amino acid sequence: CASSLRGRELFF.

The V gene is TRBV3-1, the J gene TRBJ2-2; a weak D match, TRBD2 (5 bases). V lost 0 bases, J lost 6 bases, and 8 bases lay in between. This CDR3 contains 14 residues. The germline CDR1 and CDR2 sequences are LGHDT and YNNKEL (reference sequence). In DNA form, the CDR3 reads TGTGCCAGCAGCCAAGAACTAGAACCCGGGGAGCTGTTTTTT. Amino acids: CASSQELEPGELFF.

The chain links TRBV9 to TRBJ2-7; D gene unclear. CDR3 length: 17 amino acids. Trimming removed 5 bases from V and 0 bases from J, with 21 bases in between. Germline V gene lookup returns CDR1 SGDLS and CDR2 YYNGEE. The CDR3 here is CASRKSGAPPCSYEQYF. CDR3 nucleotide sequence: TGTGCCAGCAGGAAGTCGGGTGCACCTCCGTGCTCCTACGAGCAGTACTTC. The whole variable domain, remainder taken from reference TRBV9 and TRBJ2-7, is DSGVTQTPKHLITATGQRVTLRCSPRSGDLSVYWYQQSLDQGLQFLIQYYNGEERAKGNILERFSAQQFPDLHSELNLSSLELGDSALYFCASRKSGAPPCSYEQYFGPGTRLTVT.

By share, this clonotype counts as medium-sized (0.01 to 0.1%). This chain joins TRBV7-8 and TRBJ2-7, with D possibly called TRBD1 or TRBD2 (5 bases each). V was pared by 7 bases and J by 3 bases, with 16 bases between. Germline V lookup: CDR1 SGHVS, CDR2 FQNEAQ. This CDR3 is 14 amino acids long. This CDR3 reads CASTLGVGSYEQYF. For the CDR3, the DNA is TGTGCCAGCACCTTGGGGGTAGGTAGCTACGAGCAGTACTTC.

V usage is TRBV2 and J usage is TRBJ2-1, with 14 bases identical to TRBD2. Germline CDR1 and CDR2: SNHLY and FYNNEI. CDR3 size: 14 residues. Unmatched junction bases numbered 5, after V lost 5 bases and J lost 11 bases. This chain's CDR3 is CASSQGTSGGQQFF. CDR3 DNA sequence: TGTGCCAGCAGTCAAGGGACTAGCGGGGGACAGCAGTTCTTC.

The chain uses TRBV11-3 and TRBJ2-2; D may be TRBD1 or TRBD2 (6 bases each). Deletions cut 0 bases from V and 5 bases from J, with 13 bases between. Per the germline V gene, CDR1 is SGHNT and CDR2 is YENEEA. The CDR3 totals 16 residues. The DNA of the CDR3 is TGTGCCAGCAGCTTAGAATTACAGGGAGGTACCGGGGAGCTGTTTTTT. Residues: CASSLELQGGTGELFF.